This T cell receptor beta chain emerged from a study of beta chain features in type 1 diabetes. Study information: Cells sorted and examined across all samples totaled over 95 million.

This CDR3 contains 16 residues. Germline assignment: CDR1 MGHDK and CDR2 SYGVNS. Trimming took 3 bases from V and 4 from J; bases not matched to a gene: 8. Since all of the isolated RNA was reverse transcribed, expressed TCRB transcripts were what got sequenced. The assay was immunoSEQ multiplex PCR, and TCRdb's table has in-frame clones only and misses some. The data hold about 270,000 clones, with about 14% observed a single time. This clone was seen a few times. The TCR sequence derives from a woman in her thirties or forties in good health. The chain has TRBV25-1 and TRBJ2-2; 7 nucleotides agree with TRBD2. The sequenced sample consisted of naive CD4+ T cells from blood. In nucleotides, the CDR3 is TGTGCCAGCAGTGAGGGGAGGACTAGTGGCACCGGGGAGCTGTTTTTT. Protein product: CASSEGRTSGTGELFF.